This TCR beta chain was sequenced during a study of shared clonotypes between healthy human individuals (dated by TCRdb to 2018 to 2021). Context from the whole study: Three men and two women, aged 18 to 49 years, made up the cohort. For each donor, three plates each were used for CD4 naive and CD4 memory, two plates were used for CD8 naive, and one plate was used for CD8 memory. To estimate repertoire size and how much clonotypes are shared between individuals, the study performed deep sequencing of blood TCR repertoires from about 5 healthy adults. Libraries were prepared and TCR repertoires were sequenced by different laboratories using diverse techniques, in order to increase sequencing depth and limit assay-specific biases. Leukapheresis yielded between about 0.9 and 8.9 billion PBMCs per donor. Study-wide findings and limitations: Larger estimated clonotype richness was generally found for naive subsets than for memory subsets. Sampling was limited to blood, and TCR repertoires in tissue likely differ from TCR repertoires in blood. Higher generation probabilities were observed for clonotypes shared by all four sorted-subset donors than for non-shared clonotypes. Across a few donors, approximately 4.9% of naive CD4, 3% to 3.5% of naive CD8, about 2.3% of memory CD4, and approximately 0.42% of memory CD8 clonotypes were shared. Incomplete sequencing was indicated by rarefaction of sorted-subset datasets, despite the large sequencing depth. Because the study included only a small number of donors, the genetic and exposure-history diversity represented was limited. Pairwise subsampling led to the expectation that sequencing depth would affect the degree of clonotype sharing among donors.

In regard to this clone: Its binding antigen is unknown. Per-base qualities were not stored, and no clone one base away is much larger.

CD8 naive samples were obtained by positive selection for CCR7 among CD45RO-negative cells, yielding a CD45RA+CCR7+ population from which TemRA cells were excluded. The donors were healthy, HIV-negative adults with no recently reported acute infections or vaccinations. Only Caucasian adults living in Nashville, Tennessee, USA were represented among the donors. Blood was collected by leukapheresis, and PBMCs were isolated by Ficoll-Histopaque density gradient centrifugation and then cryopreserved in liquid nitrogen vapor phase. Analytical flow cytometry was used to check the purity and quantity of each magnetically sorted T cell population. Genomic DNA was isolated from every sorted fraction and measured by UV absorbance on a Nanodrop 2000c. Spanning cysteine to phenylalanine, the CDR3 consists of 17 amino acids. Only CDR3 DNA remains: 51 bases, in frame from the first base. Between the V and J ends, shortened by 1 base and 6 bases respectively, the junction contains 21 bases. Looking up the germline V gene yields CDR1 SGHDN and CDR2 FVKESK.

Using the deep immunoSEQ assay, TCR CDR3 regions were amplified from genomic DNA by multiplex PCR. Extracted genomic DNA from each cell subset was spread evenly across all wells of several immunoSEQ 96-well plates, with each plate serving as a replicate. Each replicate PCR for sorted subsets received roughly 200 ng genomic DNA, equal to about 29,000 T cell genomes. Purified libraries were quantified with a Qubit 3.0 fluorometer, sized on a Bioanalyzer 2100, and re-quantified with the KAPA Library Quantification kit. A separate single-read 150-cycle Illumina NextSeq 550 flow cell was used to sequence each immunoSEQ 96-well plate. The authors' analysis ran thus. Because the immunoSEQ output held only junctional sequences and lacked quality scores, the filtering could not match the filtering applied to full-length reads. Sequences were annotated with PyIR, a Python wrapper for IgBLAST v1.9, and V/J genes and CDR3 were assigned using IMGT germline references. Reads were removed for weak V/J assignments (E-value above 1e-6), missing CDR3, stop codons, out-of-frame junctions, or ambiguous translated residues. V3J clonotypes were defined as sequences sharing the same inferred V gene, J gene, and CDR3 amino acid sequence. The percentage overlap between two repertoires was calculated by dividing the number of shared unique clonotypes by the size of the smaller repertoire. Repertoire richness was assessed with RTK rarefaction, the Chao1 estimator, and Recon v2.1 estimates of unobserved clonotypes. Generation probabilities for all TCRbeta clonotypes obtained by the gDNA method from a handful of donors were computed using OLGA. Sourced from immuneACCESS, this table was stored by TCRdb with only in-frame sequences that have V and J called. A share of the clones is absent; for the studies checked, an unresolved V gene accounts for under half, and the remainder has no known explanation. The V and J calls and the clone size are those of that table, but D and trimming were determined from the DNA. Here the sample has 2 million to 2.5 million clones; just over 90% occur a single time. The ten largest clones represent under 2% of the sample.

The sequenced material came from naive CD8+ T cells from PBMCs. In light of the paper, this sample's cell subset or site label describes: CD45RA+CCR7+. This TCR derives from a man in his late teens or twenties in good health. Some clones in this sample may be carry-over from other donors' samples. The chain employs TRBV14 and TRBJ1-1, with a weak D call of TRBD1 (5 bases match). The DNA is TGTGCCAGCAGCCAAGGAGGATTGGGGCCGCTTTTCGCTGAAGCTTTCTTT. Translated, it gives CASSQGGLGPLFAEAFF.